Presented here are 8 T cell receptor beta chains from one specimen sequenced in a study of OX40 agonist ivuxolimab in advanced cancers. The library was prepared using the immunoSEQ multiplex PCR assay. The clones in this table, taken by TCRdb from immuneACCESS, are in-frame only. Not every clone is retained; where verified, under half of the shortfall comes from an unresolved V gene, and the cause of the rest is unknown. The table for this sample lists 15,000 to 20,000 clones; 70% to 90% of them were counted only once. Just under 20% of the sample is held by the ten biggest clonotypes. Sequenced material: CD4+ or CD8+ T cells sorted from blood, taken in a trial of the OX40 agonist ivuxolimab. The receptors originated from an adult with an advanced solid tumor such as melanoma, head and neck, liver or kidney cancer.

In nucleotides, the CDR3 is TGCGCCAGCGTGGGACAGGGGAGGGAGACCCAGTACTTC. Its translation: CASVGQGRETQYF. This chain links TRBV10-2 with TRBJ2-5, with 10 bases that match TRBD1. The CDR3 loop spans 13 amino acids. Trimming removed 8 bases from V and 5 bases from J; junction bases left unmatched: 5. CDR1 and CDR2 (germline): WSHSY, SAAADI.

The J gene is TRBJ1-5, the V gene TRBV5-1, with D unresolved. Germline CDR1 and CDR2: SGHRS and YFSETQ. V lost 0 bases and J 0 bases, leaving 7 bases between the germline ends. The CDR3 spans 15 residues. The CDR3 DNA follows: TGCGCCAGCAGCTTGGCCGGATATAGCAATCAGCCCCAGCATTTT. It codes for CASSLAGYSNQPQHF.

This chain connects TRBV29-1 to TRBJ2-2; D not resolved. Germline loops: CDR1 SQVTM, CDR2 ANQGSEA. Trimming removed 7 bases from V and 0 bases from J, with 18 bases in between. The CDR3 has 16 residues. CDR3 sequence: CSAAYRRYPNTGELFF. CDR3 sequence (DNA): TGCAGCGCCGCATATCGAAGGTACCCGAACACCGGGGAGCTGTTTTTT.

This chain uses TRBV6-5 with TRBJ1-5; D unresolved. The CDR3 runs 14 residues. Germline V lookup: CDR1 MNHEY, CDR2 SVGAGI. V was pared by 2 bases and J by 2 bases, with 7 bases between. Written as DNA, the CDR3 is TGTGCCAGCAGTTACAGATACGGCAATCAGCCCCAGCATTTT. Protein sequence: CASSYRYGNQPQHF.

The V and J genes are TRBV19 and TRBJ2-7, with 8 bases that match TRBD2. CDR1 and CDR2 (germline): LNHDA, SQIVND (reference sequence). The CDR3 spans 16 residues. Trimming removed 1 base from V and 7 bases from J; junction bases left unmatched: 12. The CDR3 loop reads CASSIVGTRGPREQYF. The CDR3 bases are TGTGCCAGTAGTATAGTCGGGACTAGAGGTCCCCGGGAGCAGTACTTC.

The gene calls are TRBV6-1 and TRBJ2-5; D perhaps matches TRBD2 (5 bases). The germline V gene has CDR1 MNHNS and CDR2 SASEGT. The CDR3 is 14 residues long. V dropped 3 bases and J dropped 5 bases, with 13 bases sitting between them. As DNA, the CDR3 is TGTGCCAGCAGTGAGGTCGCGGGCCGGGAGACCCAGTACTTC. Residues: CASSEVAGRETQYF.

The chain couples TRBV5-4 to TRBJ2-1, with D perhaps TRBD1 (5 bases). The length of the CDR3 is 13 residues. The germline V gene encodes CDR1 SGHNT and CDR2 YYREEE (reference sequence). Trimming removed 4 bases at V and 7 bases at J, with 12 bases between. Here the CDR3 reads CASSLDQGNEQFF. DNA for the CDR3: TGTGCCAGCAGCCTGGACCAGGGTAATGAGCAGTTCTTC.

V and J are TRBV6-1 and TRBJ1-2; a weak D match, TRBD1 (6 bases). V lost 4 bases to trimming and J lost 8 bases, with 23 bases between them. The V gene's germline CDR1 is MNHNS and CDR2 SASEGT. The CDR3 contains 16 residues. CDR3 in amino acids: CASSVRFGDNSAGYTF. The CDR3, as DNA: TGTGCCAGCAGTGTGCGCTTTGGGGACAATTCTGCGGGCTACACCTTC.